What follows describes a single T cell receptor (beta chain). What it binds is unknown. J was trimmed by 3 bases and V by 0 bases; bases with no gene match: 5. From germline, CDR1 is SGDLS and CDR2 YYNGEE. This CDR3 region has 15 residues. This specimen comes from a study of response to subunit inactivated influenza vaccine. Findings and caveats of the study: The authors put forward the suggestion that each seasonal influenza vaccination may bring in only a limited number of new T cells.

TCRdb processed the RT-PCR reads anew with MiXCR; each CDR3 protein has one entry. The top ten hold about 12% of the sample, which has approximately 530,000 distinct CDR3 sequences, approximately 6.9% seen once. Sequencing was performed on PBMCs from blood, taken about 23 months after vaccination. The J gene is TRBJ2-7, the V gene TRBV9, with 8 bases that match TRBD1. The sequence derives from a man between 45 and 75 years old who received an inactivated influenza vaccine. The CDR3 protein is CASSVGWGQDYEQYF. For the CDR3, the DNA is TGTGCCAGCAGCGTAGGGTGGGGACAGGACTACGAGCAGTACTTC.